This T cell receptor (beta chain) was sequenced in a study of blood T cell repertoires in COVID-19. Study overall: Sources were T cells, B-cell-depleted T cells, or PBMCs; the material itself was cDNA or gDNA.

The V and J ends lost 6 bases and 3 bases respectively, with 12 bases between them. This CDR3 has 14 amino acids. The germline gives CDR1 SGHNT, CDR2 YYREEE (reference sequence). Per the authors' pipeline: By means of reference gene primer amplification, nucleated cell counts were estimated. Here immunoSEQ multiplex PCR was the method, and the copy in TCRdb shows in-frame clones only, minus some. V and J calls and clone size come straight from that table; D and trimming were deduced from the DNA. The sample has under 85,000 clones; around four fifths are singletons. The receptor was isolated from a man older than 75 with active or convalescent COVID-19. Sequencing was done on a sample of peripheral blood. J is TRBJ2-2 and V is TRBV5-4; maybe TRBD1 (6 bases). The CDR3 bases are TGTGCCAGCAACGTAGGGGGATACACCGGGGAGCTGTTTTTT. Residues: CASNVGGYTGELFF. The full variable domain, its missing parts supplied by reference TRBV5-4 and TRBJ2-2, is ETGVTQSPTHLIKTRGQQVTLRCSSQSGHNTVSWYQQALGQGPQFIFQYYREEENGRGNFPPRFSGLQFPNYSSELNVNALELDDSALYLCASNVGGYTGELFFGEGSRLTVL.